Ten or more counts support the clone carrying this T cell receptor (beta chain). The data stem from a study of CD8 T cells in ankylosing spondylitis. V was pared by 0 bases and J by 0 bases, with 7 bases between. Germline V gene sequence: CDR1 SGHDT, CDR2 YYEEEE. The CDR3 is 15 residues long. Quantitative 5'-RACE with molecular barcodes generated TCR beta libraries. TCRdb itself ran the 5' RACE reads through MiXCR, one entry per CDR3 protein. The sample holds some 220,000 distinct CDR3 sequences, about 11% seen once. Sequencing input: blood, either unsorted or a sorted T cell fraction (not recorded which). This sequence was found in a male donor with ankylosing spondylitis or in good health (not recorded which). The chain recombines TRBV5-6 with TRBJ1-5; D is uncertain. Here the CDR3 DNA reads TGTGCCAGCAGCTTGGGAGGTTATAGCAATCAGCCCCAGCATTTT. Translated: CASSLGGYSNQPQHF.